The entry below describes one T cell receptor beta chain. Its antigen is undetermined. Profiled with immunoSEQ multiplex PCR; TCRdb holds only in-frame clones, not every one. The data hold tens of thousands of clones, with around 96% observed a single time. The V end was cut by 3 bases, the J end by 2 bases, with 4 bases between. Germline loops: CDR1 MGHRA, CDR2 YSYEKL. The CDR3 is made up of 12 amino acids. The entry originates in a study of siplizumab effects on memory and regulatory T cells. Whole-study results and caveats: It was not possible to assign a naive or memory phenotype to roughly 80-95% of proliferating CD4+ or CD8+ clones. Researchers did not confirm the suppressive function of proliferating Tregs from siplizumab cultures. Researchers could map only a minor fraction of alloreactive clones to unstimulated subsets.

This receptor was taken from a human donor in good health. Sequencing used naive CD8+ T cells sorted from blood. The chain has TRBV4-1 and TRBJ2-5; no clear D. The CDR3 DNA reads as TGCGCCAGCAGCCATGCGCAAGAGACCCAGTACTTC. This gives the protein CASSHAQETQYF.